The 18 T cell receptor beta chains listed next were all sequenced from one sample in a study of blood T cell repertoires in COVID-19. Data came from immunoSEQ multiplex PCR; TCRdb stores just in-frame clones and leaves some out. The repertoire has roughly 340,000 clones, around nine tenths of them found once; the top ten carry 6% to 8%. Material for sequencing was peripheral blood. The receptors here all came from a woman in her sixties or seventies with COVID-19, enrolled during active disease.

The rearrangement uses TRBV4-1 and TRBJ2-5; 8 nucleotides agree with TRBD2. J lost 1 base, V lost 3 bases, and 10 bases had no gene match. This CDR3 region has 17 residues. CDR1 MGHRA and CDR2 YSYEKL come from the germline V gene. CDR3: CASSHPRGGTLQETQYF. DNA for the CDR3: TGCGCCAGCAGCCATCCACGGGGGGGCACCCTCCAAGAGACCCAGTACTTC.

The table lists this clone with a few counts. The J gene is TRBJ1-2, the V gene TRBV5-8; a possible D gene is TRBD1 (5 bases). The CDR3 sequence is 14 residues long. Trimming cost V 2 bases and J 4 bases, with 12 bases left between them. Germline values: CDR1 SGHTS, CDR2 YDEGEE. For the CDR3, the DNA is TGTGCCAGCAGCTTTTTAACGGGGGGCTATGGCTACACCTTC. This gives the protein CASSFLTGGYGYTF.

The DNA for the CDR3 is TGTGCCAGTAGTATATCAGGGGACACTGAAGCTTTCTTT. As protein: CASSISGDTEAFF. This rearrangement joins TRBV19 to TRBJ1-1, with D possibly matching TRBD1 (6 bases). V lost 2 bases to trimming and J lost 3 bases, with 7 bases between them. CDR1 LNHDA and CDR2 SQIVND come from the germline V gene (reference sequence). The CDR3 is 13 amino acids.

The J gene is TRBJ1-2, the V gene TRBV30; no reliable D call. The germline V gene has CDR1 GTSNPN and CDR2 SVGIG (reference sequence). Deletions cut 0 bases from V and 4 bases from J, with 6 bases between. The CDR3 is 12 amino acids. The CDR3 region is CAWSVSGYGYTF. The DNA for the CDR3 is TGTGCCTGGAGTGTGTCCGGCTATGGCTACACCTTC.

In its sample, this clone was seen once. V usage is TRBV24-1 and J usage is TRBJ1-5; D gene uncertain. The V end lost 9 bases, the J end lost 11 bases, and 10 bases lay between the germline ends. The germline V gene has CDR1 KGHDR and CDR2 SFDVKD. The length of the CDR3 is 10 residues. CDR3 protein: CATLWGAQHF. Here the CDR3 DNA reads TGTGCCACCCTGTGGGGAGCCCAGCATTTT.

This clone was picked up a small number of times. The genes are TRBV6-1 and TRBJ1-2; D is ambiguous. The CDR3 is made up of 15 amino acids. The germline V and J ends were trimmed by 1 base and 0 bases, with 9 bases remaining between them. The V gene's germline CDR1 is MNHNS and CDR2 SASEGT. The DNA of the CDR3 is TGTGCCAGCAGTGAAGGCCCAGGTTCTAACTATGGCTACACCTTC. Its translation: CASSEGPGSNYGYTF.

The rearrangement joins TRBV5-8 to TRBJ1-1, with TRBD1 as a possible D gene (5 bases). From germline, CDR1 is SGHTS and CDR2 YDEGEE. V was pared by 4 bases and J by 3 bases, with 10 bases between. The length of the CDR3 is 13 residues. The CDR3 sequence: CASSPEGDTEAFF. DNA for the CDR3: TGTGCCAGCAGCCCCGAAGGGGACACTGAAGCTTTCTTT.

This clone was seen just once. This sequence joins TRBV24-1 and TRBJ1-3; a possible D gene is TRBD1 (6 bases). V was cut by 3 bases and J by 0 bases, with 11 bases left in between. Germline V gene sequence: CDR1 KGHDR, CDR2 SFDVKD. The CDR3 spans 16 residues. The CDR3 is CATSDPQGPSGNTIYF. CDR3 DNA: TGTGCCACCAGTGATCCTCAGGGGCCCTCTGGAAACACCATATATTTT.

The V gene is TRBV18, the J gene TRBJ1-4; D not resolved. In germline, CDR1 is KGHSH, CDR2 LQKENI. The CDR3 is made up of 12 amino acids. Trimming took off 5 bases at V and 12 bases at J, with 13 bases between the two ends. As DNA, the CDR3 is TGTGCCAGCTCATCGGCCGCGGTGGAACTGTTTTTT. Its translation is CASSSAAVELFF. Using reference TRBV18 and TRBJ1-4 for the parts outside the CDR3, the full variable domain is NAGVMQNPRHLVRRRGQEARLRCSPMKGHSHVYWYRQLPEEGLKFMVYLQKENIIDESGMPKERFSAEFPKEGPSILRIQQVVRGDSAAYFCASSSAAVELFFGSGTQLSVL.

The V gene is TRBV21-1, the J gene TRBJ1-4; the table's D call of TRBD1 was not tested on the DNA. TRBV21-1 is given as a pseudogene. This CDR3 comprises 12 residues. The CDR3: CAFFGQNEKLFF. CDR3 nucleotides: TGTGCCTTTTTTGGACAGAATGAAAAACTGTTTTTT.

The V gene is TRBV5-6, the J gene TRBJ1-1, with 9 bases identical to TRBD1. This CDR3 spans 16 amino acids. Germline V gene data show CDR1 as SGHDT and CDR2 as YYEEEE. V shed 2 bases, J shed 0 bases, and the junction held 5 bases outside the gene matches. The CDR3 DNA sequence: TGTGCCAGCAGCTTAATCCGGGACAGGGTGAACACTGAAGCTTTCTTT. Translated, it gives CASSLIRDRVNTEAFF.

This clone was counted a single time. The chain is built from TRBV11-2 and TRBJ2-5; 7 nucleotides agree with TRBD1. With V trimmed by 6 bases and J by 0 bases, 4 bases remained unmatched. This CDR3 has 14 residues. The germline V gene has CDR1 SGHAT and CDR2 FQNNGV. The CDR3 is CASSSDRDQETQYF. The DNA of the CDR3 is TGTGCCAGCAGTTCCGACAGGGACCAAGAGACCCAGTACTTC.

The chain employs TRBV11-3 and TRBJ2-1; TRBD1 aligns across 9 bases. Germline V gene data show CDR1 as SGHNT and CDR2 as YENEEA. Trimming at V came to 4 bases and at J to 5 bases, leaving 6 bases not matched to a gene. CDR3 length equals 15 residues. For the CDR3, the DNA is TGTGCCAGCAGCTCCCCCGGGACAGGGAACAATGAGCAGTTCTTC. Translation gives CASSSPGTGNNEQFF.

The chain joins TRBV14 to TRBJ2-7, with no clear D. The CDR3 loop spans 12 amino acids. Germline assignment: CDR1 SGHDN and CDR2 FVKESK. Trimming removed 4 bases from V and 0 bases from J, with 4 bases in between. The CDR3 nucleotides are TGTGCCAGCAGCCTGAGCTCCTACGAGCAGTACTTC. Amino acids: CASSLSSYEQYF.

CDR3 protein: CASARAGTGYEQYF. CDR3 nucleotides: TGTGCTAGTGCCAGAGCCGGGACAGGCTACGAGCAGTACTTC. The chain recombines TRBV12-5 with TRBJ2-7; 8 nucleotides agree with TRBD1. The J segment lost 3 bases and the V segment lost 7 bases, leaving 8 bases of the junction unmatched. The CDR3 is 14 residues long. CDR1 is LGHNT and CDR2 is FRNRAP in the germline V gene.

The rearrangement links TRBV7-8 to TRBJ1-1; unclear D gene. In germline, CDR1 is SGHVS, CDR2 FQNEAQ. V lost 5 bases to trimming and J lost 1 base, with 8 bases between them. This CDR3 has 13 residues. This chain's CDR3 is CASSHSENTEAFF. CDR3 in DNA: TGTGCCAGCAGCCACTCCGAGAACACTGAAGCTTTCTTT.

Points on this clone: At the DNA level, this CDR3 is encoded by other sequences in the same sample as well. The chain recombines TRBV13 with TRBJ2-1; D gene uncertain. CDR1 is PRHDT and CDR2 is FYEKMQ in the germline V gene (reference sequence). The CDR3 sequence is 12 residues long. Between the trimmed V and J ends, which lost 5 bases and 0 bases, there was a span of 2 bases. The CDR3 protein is CASSLSYNEQFF. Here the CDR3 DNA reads TGTGCCAGCAGCCTCTCCTACAATGAGCAGTTCTTC.

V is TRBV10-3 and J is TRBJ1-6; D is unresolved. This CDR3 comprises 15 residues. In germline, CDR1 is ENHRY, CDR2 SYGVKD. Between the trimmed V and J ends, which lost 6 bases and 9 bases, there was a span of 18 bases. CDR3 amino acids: CAISPGRPGSSPLHF. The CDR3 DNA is TGTGCCATCAGCCCTGGCCGTCCAGGTAGTTCACCCCTCCACTTT.